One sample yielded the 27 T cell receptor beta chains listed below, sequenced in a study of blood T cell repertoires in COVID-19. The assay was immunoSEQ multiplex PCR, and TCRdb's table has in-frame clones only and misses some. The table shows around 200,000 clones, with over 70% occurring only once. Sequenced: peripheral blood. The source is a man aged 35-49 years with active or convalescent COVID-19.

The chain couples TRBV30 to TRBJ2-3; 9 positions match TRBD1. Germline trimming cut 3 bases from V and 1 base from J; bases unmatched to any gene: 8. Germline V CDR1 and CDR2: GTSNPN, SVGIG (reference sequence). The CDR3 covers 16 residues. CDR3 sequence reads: CAWRVPQGAGTDTQYF. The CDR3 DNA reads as TGTGCCTGGAGAGTCCCACAGGGGGCTGGCACAGATACGCAGTATTTT.

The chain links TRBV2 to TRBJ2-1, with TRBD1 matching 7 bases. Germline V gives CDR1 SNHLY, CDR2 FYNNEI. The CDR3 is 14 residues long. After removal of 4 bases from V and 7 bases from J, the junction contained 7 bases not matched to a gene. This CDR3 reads CASSVQGSRNEQFF. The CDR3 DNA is TGTGCCAGCAGTGTACAGGGGTCGAGGAATGAGCAGTTCTTC.

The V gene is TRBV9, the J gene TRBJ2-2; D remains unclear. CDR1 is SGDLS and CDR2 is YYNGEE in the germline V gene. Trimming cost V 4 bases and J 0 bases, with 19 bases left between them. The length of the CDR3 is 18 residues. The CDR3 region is CASSLLPSAGANTGELFF. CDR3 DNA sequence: TGTGCCAGCAGCCTTCTGCCCTCGGCAGGCGCGAACACCGGGGAGCTGTTTTTT.

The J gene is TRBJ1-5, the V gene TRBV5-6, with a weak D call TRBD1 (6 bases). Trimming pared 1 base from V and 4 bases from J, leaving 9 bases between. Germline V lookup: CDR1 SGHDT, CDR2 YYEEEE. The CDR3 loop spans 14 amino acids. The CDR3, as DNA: TGTGCCAGCAGCTTGAGACAGGCAAATCAGCCCCAGCATTTT. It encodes CASSLRQANQPQHF.

The CDR3 nucleotides read TGCGCCAGCAGCCCCGGGGGAGGAGGAGAGACCCAGTACTTC. Translating gives CASSPGGGGETQYF. This sequence joins TRBV5-1 and TRBJ2-5; possibly TRBD2 for D (6 bases). The CDR3 is made up of 14 amino acids. V was trimmed by 4 bases and J by 4 bases, leaving 14 bases between them. CDR1 SGHRS and CDR2 YFSETQ come from the germline V gene.

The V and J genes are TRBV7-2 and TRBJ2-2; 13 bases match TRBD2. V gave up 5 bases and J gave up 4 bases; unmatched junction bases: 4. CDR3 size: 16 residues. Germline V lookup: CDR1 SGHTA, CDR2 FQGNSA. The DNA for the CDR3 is TGTGCCAGCAGCCAGAGGACTAGCGGGAGCACCGGGGAGCTGTTTTTT. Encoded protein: CASSQRTSGSTGELFF.

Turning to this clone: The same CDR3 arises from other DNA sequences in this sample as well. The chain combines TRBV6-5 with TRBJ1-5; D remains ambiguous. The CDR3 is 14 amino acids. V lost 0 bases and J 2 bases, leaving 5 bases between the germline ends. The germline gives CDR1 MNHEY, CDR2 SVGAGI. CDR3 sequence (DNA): TGTGCCAGCAGTTACTCGGAGGGCAATCAGCCCCAGCATTTT. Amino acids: CASSYSEGNQPQHF.

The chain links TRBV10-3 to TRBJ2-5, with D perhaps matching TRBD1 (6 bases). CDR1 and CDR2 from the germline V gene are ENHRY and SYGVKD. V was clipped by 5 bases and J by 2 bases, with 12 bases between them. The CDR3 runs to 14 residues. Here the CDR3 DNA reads TGTGCCATCAGTAACAGGGTTCAACAAGAGACCCAGTACTTC. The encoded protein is CAISNRVQQETQYF.

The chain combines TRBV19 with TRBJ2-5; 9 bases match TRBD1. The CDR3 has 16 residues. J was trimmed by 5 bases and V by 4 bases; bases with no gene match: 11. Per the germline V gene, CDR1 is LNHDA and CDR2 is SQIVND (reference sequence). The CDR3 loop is CASSTPTGTGYETQYF. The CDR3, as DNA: TGTGCCAGTAGTACTCCGACCGGGACAGGGTACGAGACCCAGTACTTC. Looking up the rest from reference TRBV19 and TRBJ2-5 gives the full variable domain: DGGITQSPKYLFRKEGQNVTLSCEQNLNHDAMYWYRQDPGQGLRLIYYSQIVNDFQKGDIAEGYSVSREKKESFPLTVTSAQKNPTAFYLCASSTPTGTGYETQYFGPGTRLLVL.

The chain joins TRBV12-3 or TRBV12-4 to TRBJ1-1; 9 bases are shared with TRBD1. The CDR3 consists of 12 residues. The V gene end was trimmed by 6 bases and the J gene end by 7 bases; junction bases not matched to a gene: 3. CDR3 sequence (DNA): TGTGCCAGCAGGACAGGGGGGATTGAAGCTTTCTTT. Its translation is CASRTGGIEAFF.

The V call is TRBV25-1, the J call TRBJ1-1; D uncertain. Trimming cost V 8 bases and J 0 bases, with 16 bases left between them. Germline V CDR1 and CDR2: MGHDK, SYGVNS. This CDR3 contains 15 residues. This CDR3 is CASLSSGRLNTEAFF. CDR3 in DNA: TGTGCCAGCCTTTCAAGCGGACGGCTGAACACTGAAGCTTTCTTT.

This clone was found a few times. CDR3 DNA: TGTGCCAGCAGCCTCCCGACAGATTATACGCAGTATTTT. Translating gives CASSLPTDYTQYF. The J gene is TRBJ2-3, the V gene TRBV12-3 or TRBV12-4; the D gene is possibly TRBD1 (5 bases). CDR3 length: 13 residues. V lost 6 bases to trimming and J lost 7 bases, with 14 bases between them.

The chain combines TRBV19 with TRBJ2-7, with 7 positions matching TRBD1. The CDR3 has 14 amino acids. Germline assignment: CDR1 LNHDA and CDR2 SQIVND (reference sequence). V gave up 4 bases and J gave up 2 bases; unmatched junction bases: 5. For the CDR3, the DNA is TGTGCCAGTAGTAACGACAGGGAAGCCTACGAGCAGTACTTC. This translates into CASSNDREAYEQYF. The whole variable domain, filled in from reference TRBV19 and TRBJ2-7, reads DGGITQSPKYLFRKEGQNVTLSCEQNLNHDAMYWYRQDPGQGLRLIYYSQIVNDFQKGDIAEGYSVSREKKESFPLTVTSAQKNPTAFYLCASSNDREAYEQYFGPGTRLTVT.

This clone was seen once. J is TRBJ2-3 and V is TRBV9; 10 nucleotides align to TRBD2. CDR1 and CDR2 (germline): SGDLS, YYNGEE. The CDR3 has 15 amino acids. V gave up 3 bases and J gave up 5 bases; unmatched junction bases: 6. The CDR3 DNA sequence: TGTGCCAGCAGCGAGCTAGCGGGAGTGGAAGATACGCAGTATTTT. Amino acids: CASSELAGVEDTQYF. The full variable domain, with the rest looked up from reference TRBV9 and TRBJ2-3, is DSGVTQTPKHLITATGQRVTLRCSPRSGDLSVYWYQQSLDQGLQFLIQYYNGEERAKGNILERFSAQQFPDLHSELNLSSLELGDSALYFCASSELAGVEDTQYFGPGTRLTVL.

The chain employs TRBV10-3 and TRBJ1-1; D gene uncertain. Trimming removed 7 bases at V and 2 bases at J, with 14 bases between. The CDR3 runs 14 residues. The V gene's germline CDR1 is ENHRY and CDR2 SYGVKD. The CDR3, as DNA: TGTGCCATCAAAAACGGGCGGACTAACACTGAAGCTTTCTTT. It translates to CAIKNGRTNTEAFF.

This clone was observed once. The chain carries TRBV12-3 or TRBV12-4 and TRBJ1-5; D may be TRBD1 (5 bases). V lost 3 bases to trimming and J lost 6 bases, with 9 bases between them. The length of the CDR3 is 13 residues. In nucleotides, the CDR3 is TGTGCCAGCAGTTTGCAGGGAGGTCAGCCCCAGCATTTT. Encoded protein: CASSLQGGQPQHF.

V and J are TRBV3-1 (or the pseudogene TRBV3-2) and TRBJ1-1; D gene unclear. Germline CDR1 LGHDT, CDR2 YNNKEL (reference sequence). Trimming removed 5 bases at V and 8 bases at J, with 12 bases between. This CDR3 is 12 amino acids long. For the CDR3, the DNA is TGTGCCAGCAGCTTAACAGCTACCGAAGCTTTCTTT. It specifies CASSLTATEAFF.

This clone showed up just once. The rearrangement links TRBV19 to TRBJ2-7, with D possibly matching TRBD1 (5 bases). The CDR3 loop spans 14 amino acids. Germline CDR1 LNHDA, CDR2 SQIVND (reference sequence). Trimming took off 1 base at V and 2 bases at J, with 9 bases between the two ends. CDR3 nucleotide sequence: TGTGCCAGTAGTATAGTTCACAGGACCTACGAGCAGTACTTC. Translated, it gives CASSIVHRTYEQYF.

The CDR3 loop is CASMEVVATNEKLFF. The CDR3 bases are TGTGCCAGTATGGAGGTAGTTGCAACTAATGAAAAACTGTTTTTT. The V and J genes are TRBV19 and TRBJ1-4; D not certain. V lost 7 bases to trimming and J lost 0 bases, with 12 bases between them. CDR3 length: 15 amino acids. CDR1 and CDR2 from the germline V gene are LNHDA and SQIVND (reference sequence).

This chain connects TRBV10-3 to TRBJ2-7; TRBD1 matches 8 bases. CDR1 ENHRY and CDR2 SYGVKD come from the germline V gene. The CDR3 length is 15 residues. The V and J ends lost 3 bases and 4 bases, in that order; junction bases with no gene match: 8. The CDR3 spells CAISDHRTGTYEQYF. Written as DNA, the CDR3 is TGTGCCATCAGTGACCACCGGACAGGGACGTACGAGCAGTACTTC.

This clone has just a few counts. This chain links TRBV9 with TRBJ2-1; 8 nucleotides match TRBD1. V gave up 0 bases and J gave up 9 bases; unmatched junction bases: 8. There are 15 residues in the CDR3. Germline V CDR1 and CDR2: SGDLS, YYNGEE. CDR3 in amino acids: CASSVDRTGLGEQFF. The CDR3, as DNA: TGTGCCAGCAGCGTAGATCGGACAGGGTTGGGTGAGCAGTTCTTC.

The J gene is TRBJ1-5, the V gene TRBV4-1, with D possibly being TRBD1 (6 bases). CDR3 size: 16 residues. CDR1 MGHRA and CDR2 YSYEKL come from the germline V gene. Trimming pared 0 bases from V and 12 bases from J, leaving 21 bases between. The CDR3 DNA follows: TGCGCCAGCAGCCAAGAAGGTTTCGCTACAGGGAGTGGCCAGCATTTT. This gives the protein CASSQEGFATGSGQHF.

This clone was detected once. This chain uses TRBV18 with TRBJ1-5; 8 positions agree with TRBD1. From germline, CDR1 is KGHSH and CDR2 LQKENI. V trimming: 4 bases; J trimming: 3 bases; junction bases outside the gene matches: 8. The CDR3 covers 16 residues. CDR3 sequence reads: CASSLNDRGYNQPQHF. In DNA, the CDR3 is TGTGCCAGCTCACTTAATGACAGGGGCTACAATCAGCCCCAGCATTTT.

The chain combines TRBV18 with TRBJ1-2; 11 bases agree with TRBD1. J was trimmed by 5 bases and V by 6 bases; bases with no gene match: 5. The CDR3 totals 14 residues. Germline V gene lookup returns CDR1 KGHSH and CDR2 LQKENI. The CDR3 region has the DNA TGTGCCAGCTCTCCGGGACAGGGGGATTATGGCTACACCTTC. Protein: CASSPGQGDYGYTF.

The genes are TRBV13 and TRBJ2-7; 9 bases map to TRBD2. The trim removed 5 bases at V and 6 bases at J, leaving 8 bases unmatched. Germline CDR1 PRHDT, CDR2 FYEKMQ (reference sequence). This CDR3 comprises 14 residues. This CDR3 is CASSLAGLVGEQYF. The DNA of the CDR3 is TGTGCCAGCAGCCTAGCGGGACTAGTGGGCGAGCAGTACTTC.

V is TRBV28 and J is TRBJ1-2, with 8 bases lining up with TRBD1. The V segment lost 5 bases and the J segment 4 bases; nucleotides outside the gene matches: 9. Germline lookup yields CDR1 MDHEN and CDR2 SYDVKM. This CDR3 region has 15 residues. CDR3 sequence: CASSAPGTGFYGYTF. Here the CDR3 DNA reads TGTGCCAGCAGTGCACCCGGGACAGGCTTCTATGGCTACACCTTC.

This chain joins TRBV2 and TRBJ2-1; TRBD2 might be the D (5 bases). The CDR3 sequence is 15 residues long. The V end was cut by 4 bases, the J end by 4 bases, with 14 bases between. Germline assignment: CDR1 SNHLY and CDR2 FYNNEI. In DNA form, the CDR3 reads TGTGCCAGCAGTGTCGCCGGAGGATCATACAATGAGCAGTTCTTC. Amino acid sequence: CASSVAGGSYNEQFF.